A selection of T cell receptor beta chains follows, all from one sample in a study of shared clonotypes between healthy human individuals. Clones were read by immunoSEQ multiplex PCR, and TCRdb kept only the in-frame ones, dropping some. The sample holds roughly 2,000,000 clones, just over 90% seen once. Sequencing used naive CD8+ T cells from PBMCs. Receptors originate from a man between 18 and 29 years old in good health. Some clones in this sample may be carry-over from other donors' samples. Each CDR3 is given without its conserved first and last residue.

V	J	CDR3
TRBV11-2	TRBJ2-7	ASSFRTGTYEQY
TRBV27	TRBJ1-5	ASSPLTDSNQPQH
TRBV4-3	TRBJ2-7	ASSQDRTSEFYEQY
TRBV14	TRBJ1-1	ASSQDPFRANTEAF
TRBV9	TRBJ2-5	ASSVGAHGETQY
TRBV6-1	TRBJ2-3	ASSENRVFDTDTQY
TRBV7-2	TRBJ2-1	ASSWGLTGFEQF
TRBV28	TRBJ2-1	ASSLWVVREELAGGGVGEQF
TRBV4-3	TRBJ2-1	ASSPGGRNEQF
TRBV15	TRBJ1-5	ATSRRPWGNEGDQPQH
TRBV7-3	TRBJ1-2	ASSLTGGQNYGYT
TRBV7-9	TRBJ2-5	ASSLGPLGDETQY
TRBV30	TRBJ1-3	AGRQVGGNTIY
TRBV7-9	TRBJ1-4	ASSPETGLKEKLF
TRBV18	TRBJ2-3	ASSPPDRGYRMDTQY
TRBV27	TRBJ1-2	ASSPRTGGIYGYT
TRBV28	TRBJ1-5	ASSQGRGFDQPQH
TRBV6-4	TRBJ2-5	ASSDSGTGHKTQY
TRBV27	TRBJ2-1	ASSGAGTNEQF
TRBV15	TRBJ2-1	ATSDRSDEQF
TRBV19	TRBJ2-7	ASSTWRTGEWYEQY
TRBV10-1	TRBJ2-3	ASSDGVTDTQY
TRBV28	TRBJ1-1	ASRLLEDAF
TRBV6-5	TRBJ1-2	ASSYKPGQGAWGYT
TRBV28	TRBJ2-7	ASSFGTATYEQY
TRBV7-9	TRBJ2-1	ASSLARDLNNEQF
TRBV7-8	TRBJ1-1	ASIPLRRVNTEAF
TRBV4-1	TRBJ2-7	ASSHSDRAYEQY
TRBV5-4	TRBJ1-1	ASSGGTEAF
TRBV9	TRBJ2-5	ASSEYEETQY
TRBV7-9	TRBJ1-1	ASSSTGPPITEAF